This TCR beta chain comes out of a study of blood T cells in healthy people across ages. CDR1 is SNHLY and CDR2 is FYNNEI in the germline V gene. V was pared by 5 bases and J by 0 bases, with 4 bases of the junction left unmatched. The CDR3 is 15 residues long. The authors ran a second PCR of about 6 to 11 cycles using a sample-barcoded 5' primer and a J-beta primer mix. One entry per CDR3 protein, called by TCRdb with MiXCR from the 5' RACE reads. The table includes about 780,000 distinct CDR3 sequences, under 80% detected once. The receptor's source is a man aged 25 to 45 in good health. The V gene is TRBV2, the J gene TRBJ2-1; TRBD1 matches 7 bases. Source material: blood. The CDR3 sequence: CASSRQGSSYNEQFF. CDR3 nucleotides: TGTGCCAGCAGTCGACAGGGTAGCTCCTACAATGAGCAGTTCTTC.